The T cell receptor beta chain under discussion was sequenced for a study of blood T cells in healthy people across ages. Study summary: Template switching recovered approximately one barcoded beta molecule for every two T cells.

Trimming removed 7 bases from V and 2 bases from J; junction bases left unmatched: 8. Germline assignment: CDR1 SNHLY and CDR2 FYNNEI. The CDR3 contains 14 residues. PCR was performed a second time for about 7 to 12 cycles using a sample-barcoded 5' primer and a J-beta primer mix. MiXCR was run by TCRdb on the 5' RACE reads, yielding one entry per CDR3 protein. The sample includes more than 1,400,000 distinct CDR3 sequences, roughly 40% of them seen just once. The TCR comes from a woman younger than 35 in good health. The chain carries TRBV2 and TRBJ2-7; 7 bases are a match to TRBD1. Sequencing was performed on blood. This CDR3 is CASKTPRGPYEQYF. The DNA for the CDR3 is TGTGCCAGCAAAACCCCAAGGGGGCCCTACGAGCAGTACTTC. Combining the CDR3 with reference TRBV2 and TRBJ2-7 gives the whole variable domain EPEVTQTPSHQVTQMGQEVILRCVPISNHLYFYWYRQILGQKVEFLVSFYNNEISEKSEIFDDQFSVERPDGSNFTLKIRSTKLEDSAMYFCASKTPRGPYEQYFGPGTRLTVT.